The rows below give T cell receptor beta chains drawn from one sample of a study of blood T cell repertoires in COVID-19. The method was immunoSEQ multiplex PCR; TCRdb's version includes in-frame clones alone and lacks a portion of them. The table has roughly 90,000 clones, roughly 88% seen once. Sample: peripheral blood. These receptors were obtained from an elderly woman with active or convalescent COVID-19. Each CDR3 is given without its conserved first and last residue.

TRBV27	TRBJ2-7	ASSYSTAYEQY
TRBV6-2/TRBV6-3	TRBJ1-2	ASSHGQGRGYT
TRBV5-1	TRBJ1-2	ASSSPGGVEGYT
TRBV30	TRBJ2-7	AWSVLLYEQY
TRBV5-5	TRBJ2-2	ASSWTGVETGELF
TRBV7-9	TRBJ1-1	ASSRPGIKHRRDEAF
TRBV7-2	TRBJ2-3	ASSPGVAFDTQY
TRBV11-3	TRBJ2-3	ASTSSTDTQY
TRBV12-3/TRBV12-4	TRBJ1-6	ASSSREGSPLH
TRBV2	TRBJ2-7	ASTGLTYEQY
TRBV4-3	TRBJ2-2	ASSQGAVTGELF
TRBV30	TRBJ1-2	AWSVPGVNYGYT
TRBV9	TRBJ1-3	ASSGTGGGNTIY
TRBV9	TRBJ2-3	ASSVGSGAGELHTQY
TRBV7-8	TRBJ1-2	ASSPDRGLNYGYT